This TCR beta chain was identified during a study of OX40 agonist ivuxolimab in advanced cancers. Across the study: Among those treated, three patients had partial responses, one with hepatocellular carcinoma and two with cutaneous melanoma.

The V segment lost 4 bases and the J segment 7 bases; nucleotides outside the gene matches: 5. Germline CDR1 is MDHEN and CDR2 is SYDVKM. The CDR3 spans 13 residues. Assay used: immunoSEQ multiplex PCR; TCRdb lists only in-frame clones, some missing. The repertoire has about 51,000 clones, roughly 86% of them found once; the top ten carry roughly 3.5%. Comments on this clone: As yet, its antigen is unknown.

Study results and limitations: Dose levels from 0.1 to 3.0 mg/kg saw CD4+ and CD8+ blood T cells expand clonally by week 6.

The sequences come from CD4+ or CD8+ T cells sorted from blood, collected in a trial of the OX40 agonist ivuxolimab. V and J are TRBV28 and TRBJ1-2, with 8 bases that match TRBD1. This sequence originates from an adult with an advanced solid tumor such as melanoma, head and neck, liver or kidney cancer. Here the CDR3 reads CASSSQGASGYTF. Written as DNA, the CDR3 is TGTGCCAGCAGTTCGCAGGGGGCCTCTGGCTACACCTTC.